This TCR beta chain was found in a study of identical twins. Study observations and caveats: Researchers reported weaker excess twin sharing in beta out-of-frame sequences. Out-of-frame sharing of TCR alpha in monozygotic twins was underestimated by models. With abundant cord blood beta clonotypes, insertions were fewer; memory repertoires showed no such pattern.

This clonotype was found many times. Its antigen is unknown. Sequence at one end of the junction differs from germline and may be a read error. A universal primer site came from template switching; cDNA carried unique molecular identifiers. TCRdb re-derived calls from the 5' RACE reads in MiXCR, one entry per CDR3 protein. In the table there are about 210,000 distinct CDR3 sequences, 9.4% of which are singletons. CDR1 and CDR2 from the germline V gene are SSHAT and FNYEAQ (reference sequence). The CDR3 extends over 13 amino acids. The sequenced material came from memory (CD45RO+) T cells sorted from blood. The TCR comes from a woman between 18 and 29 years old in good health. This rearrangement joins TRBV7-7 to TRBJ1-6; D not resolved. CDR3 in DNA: TGTGCTAGCACCCCCTCCCGAAATTCACCCCTCCACTTT. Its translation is CASTPSRNSPLHF.